This T cell receptor beta chain was identified in a study of blood T cell repertoires in COVID-19. Study details: The study drew acute and convalescent COVID-19 samples from the United States, Italy and Spain.

Per the germline V gene, CDR1 is SGHRS and CDR2 is YFSETQ. The CDR3 extends over 11 amino acids. The germline V and J ends were trimmed by 4 bases and 2 bases, with 3 bases remaining between them. Source study methods: How many nucleated cells were present was estimated from reference gene primer amplification. The protocol was immunoSEQ multiplex PCR, while the TCRdb copy is restricted to in-frame clones and leaves out a portion. That table furnishes V, J and clone size, whereas the DNA furnished D and trimming. The sample carries some 460,000 clones, nearly 90% recorded once. About this clone: This specimen includes other DNA sequences encoding the same CDR3.

Residents of over 20 US areas, aged roughly 18 to 89 years, made up the participants. Donors were grouped by their self-reported clinical history. The chain is built from TRBV5-1 and TRBJ1-1; D gene uncertain. The sequenced sample was PBMCs or T cells enriched from blood (not recorded which). The receptor's source is a woman younger than 30 with acute COVID-19. The CDR3 sequence: CASSLNTEAFF. The CDR3 coding sequence is TGCGCCAGCAGCCTAAACACTGAAGCTTTCTTT. Using reference TRBV5-1 and TRBJ1-1 for the parts outside the CDR3, the full variable domain is KAGVTQTPRYLIKTRGQQVTLSCSPISGHRSVSWYQQTPGQGLQFLFEYFSETQRNKGNFPGRFSGRQFSNSRSEMNVSTLELGDSALYLCASSLNTEAFFGQGTRLTVV.